These 20 T cell receptor beta chains share one sample of origin, sequenced in a study of T cells in Graves' hyperthyroidism and ophthalmopathy (dated 2019 in TCRdb). Receptor libraries were prepared by multiplex PCR. Sequencing was carried out with an Illumina HiSeq 2000. The TCR beta CDR3 regions were amplified from the RNA transcripts. The TCR CDR3 was subjected to a first round of RT-PCR using the HTBI primer set and the Qiagen OneStep RT-PCR kit. TCRdb applied fastp at Q25 and MiXCR to the public reads, then kept only in-frame beta chains. Rows with a matching CDR3 protein are joined into one entry that keeps the most common DNA and genes. This sample is represented by about 770,000 distinct CDR3 sequences; around 20% of them were singletons. 16% of the sample belongs to the ten largest clones. Sequenced input: blood. The receptors here all came from a woman aged 45-65 years with Graves' hyperthyroidism that later progressed to Graves' ophthalmopathy.

The chain combines TRBV3-1 with TRBJ2-1, with D perhaps TRBD1 (5 bases). V lost 0 bases, J lost 8 bases, and 17 bases lay in between. CDR1 and CDR2 from the germline V gene are LGHDT and YNNKEL (reference sequence). This CDR3 has 16 residues. The CDR3 region has the DNA TGTGCCAGCAGCCAAGATAGGGGATGGGGATTCGATGAGCAGTTCTTC. Its protein product is CASSQDRGWGFDEQFF.

The rearrangement uses TRBV5-1 and TRBJ1-6; the D gene is possibly TRBD1 (6 bases). CDR3 size: 13 residues. V was shortened by 4 bases and J by 8 bases, with 10 bases between the two germline ends. Germline V gene sequence: CDR1 SGHRS, CDR2 YFSETQ. The CDR3 nucleotides are TGCGCCAGCAGCCAAACAGGGTATTCACCCCTCCACTTT. Its protein is CASSQTGYSPLHF.

On this clonotype itself: A much larger clone lies one base from this, so it may be a read error. The chain uses TRBV6-2 or TRBV6-3 and TRBJ2-1; 9 bases fit TRBD1. The germline V gene has CDR1 MNHEY and CDR2 SVGEGT. The CDR3 has 15 residues. The chain's CDR3 is CANSYGTGPFNEQFF. Here the CDR3 DNA reads TGTGCCAACAGTTACGGGACAGGGCCGTTCAATGAGCAGTTCTTC.

This clonotype was found a few times. V and J are TRBV20-1 and TRBJ2-5; D call uncertain. The CDR3 contains 13 residues. CDR1 and CDR2 (germline): DFQATT, SNEGSKA (reference sequence). The V end lost 5 bases, the J end lost 0 bases, and 10 bases lay between the germline ends. CDR3 nucleotides: TGCAGTGCTCCCTCCGTGTACCAAGAGACCCAGTACTTC. As protein: CSAPSVYQETQYF.

The rearrangement joins TRBV6-1 to TRBJ1-2; 9 bases line up with TRBD1. Germline-derived CDR1 and CDR2 are MNHNS and SASEGT. The CDR3 contains 15 residues. The J segment lost 5 bases and the V segment lost 6 bases, leaving 10 bases of the junction unmatched. In nucleotides, the CDR3 is TGTGCCAGCAGGAGGGACAGGGAGACCCGATATGGCTACACCTTC. It specifies CASRRDRETRYGYTF.

This clonotype was detected many times. The chain couples TRBV20-1 to TRBJ1-1; no clear D gene. Trimming took off 2 bases at V and 0 bases at J, with 13 bases between the two ends. The germline gives CDR1 DFQATT, CDR2 SNEGSKA (reference sequence). The CDR3 contains 15 residues. CDR3 sequence reads: CSARPLERLNTEAFF. CDR3 DNA: TGCAGTGCTAGACCACTTGAAAGGCTGAACACTGAAGCTTTCTTT.

This clonotype was seen ten or more times. The chain has TRBV2 and TRBJ2-1; TRBD2 matches at 10 bases. CDR3 length: 16 amino acids. J gave up 8 bases and V 7 bases, and 14 bases lay outside the gene matches. Germline assignment: CDR1 SNHLY and CDR2 FYNNEI. The CDR3 nucleotides read TGTGCCAGCATCGAGAACGTAGCGGGGGGTTACCATGAGCAGTTCTTC. This sequence encodes CASIENVAGGYHEQFF.

This clonotype was detected many times. This chain connects TRBV20-1 to TRBJ2-7; 10 nucleotides agree with TRBD1. With V trimmed by 3 bases and J by 3 bases, 5 bases remained unmatched. The germline CDR1 and CDR2 sequences are DFQATT and SNEGSKA (reference sequence). CDR3 length: 14 amino acids. The CDR3 sequence: CSASTDRGNYEQYF. CDR3 nucleotides: TGCAGTGCTAGTACGGACAGGGGGAACTACGAGCAGTACTTC.

This clonotype turned up a few times. The chain joins TRBV7-2 to TRBJ2-2; D perhaps matches TRBD2 (7 bases). Germline V CDR1 and CDR2: SGHTA, FQGNSA. The ends were cut back, 8 bases at V and 6 bases at J, with 19 bases in the middle. The CDR3 loop spans 15 amino acids. CDR3 amino acids: CASRRGGRMAGELFF. CDR3 sequence (DNA): TGTGCCAGCCGGAGGGGGGGGCGAATGGCCGGGGAGCTGTTTTTT.

The table lists this clonotype with a few counts. This chain joins TRBV29-1 and TRBJ2-5; D uncertain. The CDR3 consists of 12 residues. Trimming stripped 4 bases from V and 2 bases from J, with 8 bases between. CDR1 is SQVTM and CDR2 is ANQGSEA in the germline V gene. CDR3 DNA sequence: TGCAGCGTTGCGCCTAATCAAGAGACCCAGTACTTC. Translation gives CSVAPNQETQYF.

This clonotype was found a few times. The chain couples TRBV27 to TRBJ1-6; TRBD1 agrees at 7 bases. After removal of 7 bases from V and 10 bases from J, the junction contained 4 bases not matched to a gene. Germline loops: CDR1 MNHEY, CDR2 SMNVEV (reference sequence). The CDR3 length is 12 residues. Here the CDR3 reads CASNHRGSPLHF. The DNA for the CDR3 is TGTGCCAGCAACCACAGGGGATCACCCCTCCACTTT.

This rearrangement joins TRBV7-6 to TRBJ2-5; 12 bases are a match to TRBD2. In germline, CDR1 is SGHVS, CDR2 FNYEAQ. The CDR3 extends over 16 amino acids. V was clipped by 5 bases and J by 1 base; unmatched bases: 5. DNA of the CDR3: TGTGCCAGCAGCGCCTCTAGCGGGGGGGCCCAAGAGACCCAGTACTTC. Translating gives CASSASSGGAQETQYF.

The chain has TRBV12-3 or TRBV12-4 and TRBJ2-1; D is undetermined. Between the trimmed V and J ends, which lost 1 base and 7 bases, there was a span of 8 bases. CDR3 length: 13 residues. The CDR3 coding sequence is TGTGCCAGCAGTTTAGGTGGGTGGAATGAGCAGTTCTTC. Protein product: CASSLGGWNEQFF.

This clonotype was detected only a few times. The chain couples TRBV20-1 to TRBJ2-7; D remains ambiguous. The CDR3 extends over 15 amino acids. V shed 5 bases and J shed 2 bases, with 19 bases lying between them. CDR1 and CDR2 from the germline V gene are DFQATT and SNEGSKA (reference sequence). This chain's CDR3 is CSASDYMGTPYEQYF. The CDR3 bases are TGCAGTGCTTCAGATTACATGGGAACCCCCTACGAGCAGTACTTC.

This clonotype occurred many times. The chain recombines TRBV11-3 with TRBJ1-6, with D unclear. Germline loops: CDR1 SGHNT, CDR2 YENEEA. The CDR3 loop spans 12 amino acids. V was clipped by 6 bases and J by 9 bases, with 9 bases between them. The CDR3 sequence is CASSIQSSPLHF. The CDR3 DNA reads TGTGCCAGCAGTATTCAGAGTTCACCCCTCCACTTT. The full variable domain, its missing parts supplied by reference TRBV11-3 and TRBJ1-6, is EAGVVQSPRYKIIEKKQPVAFWCNPISGHNTLYWYLQNLGQGPELLIRYENEEAVDDSQLPKDRFSAERLKGVDSTLKIQPAELGDSAVYLCASSIQSSPLHFGNGTRLTVT.

The chain employs TRBV3-1 and TRBJ1-3, with D maybe TRBD1 (5 bases). V was shortened by 8 bases and J by 0 bases, with 17 bases between the two germline ends. The CDR3 length is 16 residues. Germline loops: CDR1 LGHDT, CDR2 YNNKEL (reference sequence). The CDR3 DNA sequence: TGTGCCAGCGCTCGGGGCGTAACGAACTCTGGAAACACCATATATTTT. It translates to CASARGVTNSGNTIYF.

This clonotype was observed many times. The rearrangement uses TRBV20-1 and TRBJ2-7, with no clear D. CDR3 length equals 11 residues. The ends were cut back, 2 bases at V and 7 bases at J, with 9 bases in the middle. CDR1 DFQATT and CDR2 SNEGSKA come from the germline V gene (reference sequence). In DNA, the CDR3 is TGCAGTGCTAGACGGGCGTGGGAGCAGTACTTC. Its translation is CSARRAWEQYF.

This clonotype appeared many times. The rearrangement links TRBV18 to TRBJ1-6, with D perhaps TRBD1 (5 bases). Germline values: CDR1 KGHSH, CDR2 LQKENI. V shed 3 bases and J shed 8 bases, with 17 bases lying between them. CDR3 length: 16 amino acids. The DNA for the CDR3 is TGTGCCAGCTCACCGACCCAGGGTAGCGTGGATTCACCCCTCCACTTT. This encodes CASSPTQGSVDSPLHF.

This clonotype was observed many times. V gene TRBV7-8 combines with J gene TRBJ2-3; 7 nucleotides agree with TRBD1. V trimming: 5 bases; J trimming: 4 bases; junction bases outside the gene matches: 9. The germline V gene has CDR1 SGHVS and CDR2 FQNEAQ. CDR3 length: 15 amino acids. CDR3 loop: CASSHYRGAADTQYF. The CDR3 nucleotides are TGTGCCAGCAGCCACTACAGGGGAGCCGCAGATACGCAGTATTTT.

This CDR3 reads CSAVRSSYNEQFF. The DNA for the CDR3 is TGCAGCGCTGTTAGGAGCTCCTACAATGAGCAGTTCTTC. The chain carries TRBV29-1 and TRBJ2-1; the D is unclear. The germline gives CDR1 SQVTM, CDR2 ANQGSEA. The germline V and J ends were trimmed by 7 bases and 0 bases, with 10 bases remaining between them. The CDR3 contains 13 residues.